This T cell receptor (beta chain) is from a study of T cell repertoires in cytomegalovirus infection. Study context: An indication of both CMV infection and matching HLA type came from public TCR beta signatures.

Concerning this clonotype itself: Its antigen remains unidentified.

Study-wide results and caveats: CMV-specific TCR beta clonotypes restricted by HLA-C were the ones dominating the ex vivo response.

TCRdb processed the reads anew with MiXCR; each CDR3 protein has one entry. The repertoire holds about 230,000 distinct CDR3 sequences, with 22% as singletons. The sequence was obtained from a human donor in good health (CMV status not recorded). Some clones in this sample may be carry-over from other donors' samples. The sample was CD8+ T cells from PBMCs.

The CDR3 region is CASSLDRGLRETQYF. The CDR3 nucleotides are TGTGCCAGCAGTTTAGACAGGGGGTTACGGGAGACCCAGTACTTC. The chain is built from TRBV27 and TRBJ2-5; the match to TRBD1 covers 9 bases. From germline, CDR1 is MNHEY and CDR2 SMNVEV (reference sequence). V dropped 2 bases and J dropped 5; count of bases not matched to a gene: 6. There are 15 residues in the CDR3.